The 20 T cell receptor beta chains listed next were all sequenced from one sample in a study of blood T cell repertoires in COVID-19 (TCRdb year 2020). Library creation used the immunoSEQ multiplex PCR assay. The table comes from immuneACCESS by way of TCRdb, which keeps in-frame sequences with V and J called. Part of the clones is missing from these tables; in studies checked, under half for an unresolved V gene and the rest for unknown reasons. Counted in this sample were just over 650,000 clones; more than 80% of them appeared once. About 0.26% of the sample is held by the ten biggest clonotypes. The sequenced sample was peripheral blood. The receptors derive from a young woman with acute or convalescent COVID-19.

J is TRBJ1-4 and V is TRBV4-3; maybe TRBD1 (5 bases). This CDR3 has 15 residues. Trimming removed 0 bases at V and 6 bases at J, with 11 bases between. CDR1 is LGHNA, CDR2 YSLEER, per germline. CDR3: CASSQDQGEDEKLFF. In DNA form, the CDR3 reads TGCGCCAGCAGCCAAGATCAGGGCGAAGATGAAAAACTGTTTTTT.

Concerning this clone: The same CDR3 is also encoded by other DNA sequences in this sample. The V gene is TRBV29-1, the J gene TRBJ1-1, with D possibly matching TRBD1 (6 bases). From germline, CDR1 is SQVTM and CDR2 ANQGSEA. Trimming removed 4 bases from V and 4 bases from J, with 7 bases in between. The CDR3 consists of 11 residues. Written as DNA, the CDR3 is TGCAGCGTTGTAGGGGGCACTGAAGCTTTCTTT. Its protein product is CSVVGGTEAFF.

The chain couples TRBV6-5 to TRBJ1-2, with D maybe TRBD1 (5 bases). CDR1 and CDR2 from the germline V gene are MNHEY and SVGAGI. V lost 10 bases, J lost 3 bases, and 15 bases lay in between. The CDR3 is 13 amino acids. CDR3 DNA: TGTGCCAACAACTCCGGGACTCACTATGGCTACACCTTC. Translating gives CANNSGTHYGYTF.

The gene calls are TRBV27 and TRBJ2-1, with 12 nucleotides matching TRBD2. The V gene's germline CDR1 is MNHEY and CDR2 SMNVEV (reference sequence). V shed 2 bases and J 7 bases; nucleotides not matched to a gene: 6. The CDR3 runs 16 residues. The CDR3 coding sequence is TGTGCCAGCAGTTTAGTACTAGCGGGGGGTTGGAATGAGCAGTTCTTC. It yields the protein CASSLVLAGGWNEQFF.

The rearrangement joins TRBV5-8 to TRBJ2-7, with a weak D call TRBD1 (6 bases). Trimming took 0 bases from V and 9 from J, leaving 13 bases between them. CDR3 length: 13 amino acids. The germline CDR1 and CDR2 sequences are SGHTS and YDEGEE. The CDR3 is CASSLDREGAQYF. The DNA of the CDR3 is TGTGCCAGCAGCTTGGACAGGGAAGGTGCGCAGTACTTC.

The rearrangement uses TRBV19 and TRBJ1-3; 8 bases agree with TRBD1. The CDR3 spans 16 residues. Trimming took 9 bases from V and 3 from J; bases not matched to a gene: 13. CDR1 is LNHDA, CDR2 SQIVND, per germline (reference sequence). The CDR3 DNA reads TGTGCCAGCAACGGACCCTACAGGGGGATTGGAAACACCATATATTTT. It encodes CASNGPYRGIGNTIYF.

Worth noting for this clone: Other nucleotide sequences from this sample produce the same CDR3. This chain connects TRBV19 to TRBJ1-1, with D perhaps matching TRBD1 (6 bases). This CDR3 is built from 13 residues. The V end lost 4 bases, the J end lost 2 bases, and 8 bases lay between the germline ends. Germline-derived CDR1 and CDR2 are LNHDA and SQIVND (reference sequence). CDR3 residues: CASSRTANTEAFF. The CDR3 DNA follows: TGTGCCAGTAGTAGGACAGCCAACACTGAAGCTTTCTTT.

This rearrangement joins TRBV3-1 (or the pseudogene TRBV3-2) to TRBJ1-2; unclear D gene. The CDR3 is 16 residues long. The ends were cut back, 4 bases at V and 7 bases at J, with 22 bases in the middle. The V gene's germline CDR1 is LGHDT and CDR2 YNNKEL (reference sequence). The CDR3, as DNA: TGTGCCAGCAGCCCGACTAAGGGCGGACTAACGGGTGGCTACACCTTC. This encodes CASSPTKGGLTGGYTF.

The V call is TRBV18, the J call TRBJ2-1, with a weak D call TRBD2 (5 bases). The CDR3 is made up of 13 amino acids. CDR1 and CDR2 (germline): KGHSH, LQKENI. V lost 3 bases and J lost 10, with 13 bases in between. CDR3 in DNA: TGTGCCAGCTCACCGGGCCCGGGATTCGAGCAGTTCTTC. It yields the protein CASSPGPGFEQFF.

This clone was found once. The rearrangement links TRBV5-4 to TRBJ1-5, with TRBD1 identical over 7 bases. This CDR3 has 15 amino acids. Looked up from germline, CDR1 is SGHNT and CDR2 is YYREEE (reference sequence). The trim removed 4 bases at V and 5 bases at J, leaving 9 bases unmatched. The CDR3 loop reads CASSEKQGPYQPQHF. The CDR3, as DNA: TGTGCCAGCAGCGAAAAACAGGGGCCGTATCAGCCCCAGCATTTT.

J is TRBJ2-3 and V is TRBV3-1 (or the pseudogene TRBV3-2), with a tentative D call TRBD1 (6 bases). With 4 bases removed from V and 5 bases from J, the gap between germline ends came to 25 bases. Germline assignment: CDR1 LGHDT and CDR2 YNNKEL (reference sequence). CDR3 size: 18 residues. The CDR3 spells CASSPDRELLDGVDTQYF. CDR3 bases: TGTGCCAGCAGCCCGGACAGAGAGTTATTAGATGGGGTAGATACGCAGTATTTT.

The V call is TRBV7-4, the J call TRBJ1-2, with 7 bases fitting TRBD1. CDR3 length: 13 amino acids. CDR1 and CDR2 (germline): SGHVT, SQSDAQ. The J segment lost 7 bases and the V segment lost 1 base, leaving 3 bases of the junction unmatched. The CDR3 bases are TGTGCCAGCAGCTTAGAGGGGGCGCTTGGCTACACCTTC. Translation: CASSLEGALGYTF.

The gene calls are TRBV28 and TRBJ1-2; D is ambiguous. Between the trimmed V and J ends, which lost 2 bases and 11 bases, there was a span of 15 bases. Germline CDR1 reads MDHEN; CDR2 reads SYDVKM. CDR3 size: 13 residues. This chain's CDR3 is CASSLGFVREYTF. CDR3 sequence (DNA): TGTGCCAGCAGTTTAGGGTTCGTTCGGGAATACACCTTC.

This chain connects TRBV9 to TRBJ2-2; TRBD1 matches at 7 bases. CDR1 SGDLS and CDR2 YYNGEE come from the germline V gene. The CDR3 covers 17 residues. V was pared by 1 base and J by 1 base, with 7 bases of the junction left unmatched. This chain's CDR3 is CASSVKVGTVNTGELFF. For the CDR3, the DNA is TGTGCCAGCAGCGTAAAGGTCGGGACAGTGAACACCGGGGAGCTGTTTTTT.

The chain couples TRBV11-2 to TRBJ2-1; the match to TRBD2 covers 11 bases. Germline V CDR1 and CDR2: SGHAT, FQNNGV. V was clipped by 5 bases and J by 14 bases; unmatched bases: 8. The CDR3 is 13 residues long. Here the CDR3 reads CASSLSGGAGKFF. DNA of the CDR3: TGTGCCAGCAGCCTTAGCGGGGGGGCCGGTAAGTTCTTC.

The V and J genes are TRBV2 and TRBJ1-2; D gene uncertain. In germline, CDR1 is SNHLY, CDR2 FYNNEI. This CDR3 is 13 amino acids long. Trimming removed 2 bases from V and 0 bases from J, with 4 bases in between. The CDR3, as DNA: TGTGCCAGCAGTGAAAACACTAACTATGGCTACACCTTC. It yields the protein CASSENTNYGYTF.

This chain connects TRBV7-9 to TRBJ2-1; 9 bases agree with TRBD1. Looked up from germline, CDR1 is SEHNR and CDR2 is FQNEAQ (reference sequence). V was pared by 5 bases and J by 9 bases, with 11 bases of the junction left unmatched. The CDR3 runs to 15 residues. The CDR3 DNA sequence: TGTGCCAGCAGCCGAGACAGGGGGGCGAAAGGTGAGCAGTTCTTC. This gives the protein CASSRDRGAKGEQFF.

V gene TRBV21-1 combines with J gene TRBJ1-6; the table's D call of TRBD1 was not tested on the DNA. TRBV21-1 is described as a pseudogene. This CDR3 contains 17 residues. The CDR3 region has the DNA TGTGCCAGCAGCAAAGGCTCCTTTGACAGGGGGGGGTCACCCCTCCACTTT. It translates to CASSKGSFDRGGSPLHF.

This clone showed up just once. The V and J genes are TRBV4-1 and TRBJ1-5, with TRBD1 identical over 7 bases. This CDR3 is built from 16 residues. Trimming cost V 1 base and J 6 bases; bases outside gene matches: 9. Germline lookup yields CDR1 MGHRA and CDR2 YSYEKL. CDR3 nucleotide sequence: TGCGCCAGCAGCCAAGGAGGGGGCAGGGTGGTTCAGCCCCAGCATTTT. Translated, it gives CASSQGGGRVVQPQHF.

The chain combines TRBV24-1 with TRBJ2-3; the match to TRBD2 covers 8 bases. This CDR3 spans 18 amino acids. V trimming: 1 base; J trimming: 0 bases; junction bases outside the gene matches: 8. Germline CDR1 reads KGHDR; CDR2 reads SFDVKD. The CDR3 DNA reads as TGTGCCACCAGTGATTTTCGAGGCGGGGGGTATAGCACAGATACGCAGTATTTT. It specifies CATSDFRGGGYSTDTQYF.